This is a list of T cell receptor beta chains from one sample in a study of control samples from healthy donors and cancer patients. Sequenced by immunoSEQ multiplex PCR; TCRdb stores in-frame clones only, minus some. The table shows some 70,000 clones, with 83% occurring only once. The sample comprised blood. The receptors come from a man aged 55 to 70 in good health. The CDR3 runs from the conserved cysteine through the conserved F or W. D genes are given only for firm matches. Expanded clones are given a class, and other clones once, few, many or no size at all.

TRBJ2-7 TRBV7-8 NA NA TGTGCCAGCAGCTTAGCTACCTCCGGATTCGGCCTTTTCAGATCCTACGAGCAGTACTTC CASSLATSGFGLFRSYEQYF
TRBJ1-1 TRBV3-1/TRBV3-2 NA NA TGTGCCAGCAGTCGCACTGGAGTGAACACTGAAGCTTTCTTT CASSRTGVNTEAFF
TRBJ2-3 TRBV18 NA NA TGTGCCAGCTCACCAAAGTGGGGGGCAGTGGATACGCAGTATTTT CASSPKWGAVDTQYF
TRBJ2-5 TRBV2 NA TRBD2 TGTGCCAGCTGTACTAGCGCGCAAGAGACCCAGTACTTC CASCTSAQETQYF
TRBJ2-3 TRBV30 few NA TGTGCCTGGAGTGTATCGGGGAGCACAGATACGCAGTATTTT CAWSVSGSTDTQYF
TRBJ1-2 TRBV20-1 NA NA TGCAGTGCTAGGACGGGCTATGGCTACACCTTC CSARTGYGYTF
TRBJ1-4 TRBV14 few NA TGTGCCAGCAGGTCAATTGGTAGTGAAAAACTGTTTTTT CASRSIGSEKLFF
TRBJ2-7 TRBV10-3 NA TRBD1 TGTGCCATCAGCGCTCAGGGGGCTGGTTACGAGCAGTACTTC CAISAQGAGYEQYF
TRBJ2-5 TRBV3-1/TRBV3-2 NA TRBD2 TGTGCCAGCAGCCAAGCGGCGGGGGGGGAGACCCAGTACTTC CASSQAAGGETQYF
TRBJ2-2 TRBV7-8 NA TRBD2 TGTGCCAGCAGCTTTAGAGAGGGACTAGCGGGAGCCGGGGAGCTGTTTTTT CASSFREGLAGAGELFF
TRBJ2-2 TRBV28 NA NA TGTGCCAGCATGGGGGTGAACACCGGGGAGCTGTTTTTT CASMGVNTGELFF
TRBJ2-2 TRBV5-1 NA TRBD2 TGCGCCAGCAGCCCGGGACTAGGTGAAGCCGGGGAGCTGTTTTTT CASSPGLGEAGELFF
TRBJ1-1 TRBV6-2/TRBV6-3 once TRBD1 TGTGCCAGCAGTTACCCCAGGGGGAGCACTGAAGCTTTCTTT CASSYPRGSTEAFF
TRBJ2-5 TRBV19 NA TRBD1 TGTGCCAGTAGTATTATACCGGACAGGGTTCGACAAGAGACCCAGTACTTC CASSIIPDRVRQETQYF
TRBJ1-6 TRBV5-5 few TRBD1 TGTGCCAGCAGCCCGGGACAGGGGGTAGTAGGTTCACCCCTCCACTTT CASSPGQGVVGSPLHF
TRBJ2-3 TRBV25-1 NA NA TGTGCCAGCAGTGAATGCTGGACCAACAGAAGGCAGCAGTATTTT CASSECWTNRRQQYF
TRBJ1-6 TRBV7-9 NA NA TGTGCCAGCAGCCGTCAGTCGCCCCTCCACTTT CASSRQSPLHF
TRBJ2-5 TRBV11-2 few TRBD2 TGTGCCAGCAGCTTGAGTTTGGCGGGAGGGGGTCAAGAGACCCAGTACTTC CASSLSLAGGGQETQYF
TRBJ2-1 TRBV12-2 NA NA TGTGCAAGTCGCAGTCTAAGGCTTGGAGAACATGAGCAGTTCTTC CASRSLRLGEHEQFF
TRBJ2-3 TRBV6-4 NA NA TGTGCCAGCAGTTGGACGGGAACAGATACGCAGTATTTT CASSWTGTDTQYF
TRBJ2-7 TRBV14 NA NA TGTGCCAGCAGCCCCCAAGATTTCGTGGGGGGGCTTTTCTCCTACGAGCAGTACTTC CASSPQDFVGGLFSYEQYF
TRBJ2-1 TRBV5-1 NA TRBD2 TGCGCCAGCAGTCATAAGACTAGCGGGGACTCCTACAATGAGCAGTTCTTC CASSHKTSGDSYNEQFF
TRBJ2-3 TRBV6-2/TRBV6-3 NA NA TGTGCCAGCAGTTACTCGACCACCGCTAGCGAGTACACAGATACGCAGTATTTT CASSYSTTASEYTDTQYF
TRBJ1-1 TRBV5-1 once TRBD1 TGCGCCAGCAGAGGGCTCAGGGGGCAGAACACTGAAGCTTTCTTT CASRGLRGQNTEAFF
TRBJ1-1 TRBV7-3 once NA TGTGCCAGCGCGTCGACCAAGACCGGGCGGGACACTGAAGCTTTCTTT CASASTKTGRDTEAFF
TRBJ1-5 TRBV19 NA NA TGTGCCAGTAGTATAGTAGGTTCAGGGGGCAATCAGCCCCAGCATTTT CASSIVGSGGNQPQHF
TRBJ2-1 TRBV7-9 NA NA TGTGCCAGCAGCTTATTGGGAGATGAGCAGTTCTTC CASSLLGDEQFF
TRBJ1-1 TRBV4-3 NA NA TGCGCCAGCAGCCAGATGGTGGACACTGAAGCTTTCTTT CASSQMVDTEAFF
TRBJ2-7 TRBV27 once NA TGTGCCAGCCACCCCACGAGTTCGTCGGGGCTCTACGAGCAGTACTTC CASHPTSSSGLYEQYF
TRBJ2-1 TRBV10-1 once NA TGCGCCACGACTCGGGGGAACTCCTACAATGAGCAGTTCTTC CATTRGNSYNEQFF
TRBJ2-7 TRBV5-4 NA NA TGTGCCAGCACCGATAACAGTTACGAGCAGTACTTC CASTDNSYEQYF
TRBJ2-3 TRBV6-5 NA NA TGTGCCAGCACCCCCCCCGGGGTGGCAGATACGCAGTATTTT CASTPPGVADTQYF
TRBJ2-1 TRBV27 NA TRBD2 TGTGCCAGCAGTTTATTAGGGCGGACTAGCGGGTACAATGAGCAGTTCTTC CASSLLGRTSGYNEQFF
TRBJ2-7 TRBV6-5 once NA TGTGCCAGCAGTTACCGGGACTCCTACGAGCAGTACTTC CASSYRDSYEQYF
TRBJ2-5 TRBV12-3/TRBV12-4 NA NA TGTGCCAGCAGTTTAGGGGGGACCCAGTACTTC CASSLGGTQYF
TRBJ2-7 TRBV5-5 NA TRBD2 TGTGCCAGCAGCTTGGAACTAGCGGGAGGTGGTGGTCCCCTCTACGAGCAGTACTTC CASSLELAGGGGPLYEQYF
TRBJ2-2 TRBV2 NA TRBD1 TGTGCCAGCAGTGACTGGGGGATGACAGGGAAGAACACCGGGGAGCTGTTTTTT CASSDWGMTGKNTGELFF
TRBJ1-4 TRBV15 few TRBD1 TGTGCCACCAGCAGAGGGAGGGGGCTTCGGGGTGCGACTAATGAAAAACTGTTTTTT CATSRGRGLRGATNEKLFF
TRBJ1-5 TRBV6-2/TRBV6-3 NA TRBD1 TGTGCCAGCAGCCCTGACAGGGGGCTACGCAATCAGCCCCAGCATTTT CASSPDRGLRNQPQHF
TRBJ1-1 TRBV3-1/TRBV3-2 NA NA TGTGCCAGCAGCCCCAGGACGAACACTGAAGCTTTCTTT CASSPRTNTEAFF
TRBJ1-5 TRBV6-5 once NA TGTGCCAGCAGTCCTTTAAGTCAGAGCAATCAGCCCCAGCATTTT CASSPLSQSNQPQHF
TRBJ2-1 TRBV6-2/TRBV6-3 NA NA TGTGCCAGCAGTTATGCCGGATTAGCTAGGAATGAGCAGTTCTTC CASSYAGLARNEQFF
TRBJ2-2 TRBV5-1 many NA TGCGCCAGCAGTCACGGACAGCCCGGGGAGCTGTTTTTT CASSHGQPGELFF
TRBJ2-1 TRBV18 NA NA TGTGCCAGCTCACCACTAACGAACTCCTACAATGAGCAGTTCTTC CASSPLTNSYNEQFF
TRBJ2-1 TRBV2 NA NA TGTGCCGGGCGACTCGAGAGCGATGAGCAGTTCTTC CAGRLESDEQFF
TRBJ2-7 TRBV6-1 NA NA TGTGCCAGCAGTGAAGCACTAGTAGGGGAGCAGTACTTC CASSEALVGEQYF
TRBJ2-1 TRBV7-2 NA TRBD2 TGTGCCAGCAGCCCTGAAAGTGGGAGGGGTAACAATGAGCAGTTCTTC CASSPESGRGNNEQFF
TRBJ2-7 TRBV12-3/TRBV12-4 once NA TGTGCCAGCGGCTGGGAGCTTAACGAGCAGTACTTC CASGWELNEQYF
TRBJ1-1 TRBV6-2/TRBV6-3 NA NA TGTGCCAGCAGTTCCCCCGGGGGAGGGCACACTGAAGCTTTCTTT CASSSPGGGHTEAFF
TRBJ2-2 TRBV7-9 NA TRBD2 TGTGCCAGCAGCTTAGCTGGCGGGGGTCCCGGGGAGCTGTTTTTT CASSLAGGGPGELFF
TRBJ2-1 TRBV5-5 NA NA TGTGCCAGCAGCTTGGCGGTTAGCTCCTACAATGAGCAGTTCTTC CASSLAVSSYNEQFF
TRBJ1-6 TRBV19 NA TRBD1 TGTGCCAGTAGTTGGGGACAGCAAAATTCACCCCTCCACTTT CASSWGQQNSPLHF
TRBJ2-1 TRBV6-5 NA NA TGTGCCAGCACCGACACCTTTGAGCAGTTCTTC CASTDTFEQFF